Following are 16 T cell receptor beta chains from one sample sequenced in a study of T cell changes during pregnancy in multiple sclerosis. Measured with immunoSEQ multiplex PCR; TCRdb has only the in-frame clones, and not every one. The data show 38,000 or so clones, 93% seen once. This specimen was CD4+ T cells from peripheral blood mononuclear cells, taken in the first trimester of pregnancy. The receptor source for this set is a female donor with multiple sclerosis, enrolled in a pregnancy study.

The chain employs TRBV9 and TRBJ2-7; weak D call: TRBD2 (6 bases). This CDR3 is 14 amino acids long. CDR1 SGDLS and CDR2 YYNGEE come from the germline V gene. Trimming took off 5 bases at V and 2 bases at J, with 14 bases between the two ends. For the CDR3, the DNA is TGTGCCAGCAGTTTGGCTAGCGCAACCTACGAGCAGTACTTC. Protein sequence: CASSLASATYEQYF.

CDR3 nucleotide sequence: TGCGCCAGCAGCCAAGACCCTTCCAGGGGGGAACAGCCCCAGCATTTT. Amino acids: CASSQDPSRGEQPQHF. The rearrangement uses TRBV4-1 and TRBJ1-5, with 7 bases aligning to TRBD1. Germline V lookup: CDR1 MGHRA, CDR2 YSYEKL. The V and J ends lost 0 bases and 7 bases, in that order; junction bases with no gene match: 9. The CDR3 consists of 16 residues.

The rearrangement links TRBV19 to TRBJ1-2; D perhaps matches TRBD1 (6 bases). Germline V CDR1 and CDR2: LNHDA, SQIVND (reference sequence). The germline V and J ends were trimmed by 4 bases and 4 bases, with 16 bases remaining between them. This CDR3 has 15 amino acids. The CDR3 spells CASSKQSQGAYGYTF. CDR3 bases: TGTGCCAGTAGTAAACAATCACAGGGAGCCTATGGCTACACCTTC.

In this sample, this clone turned up a few times. The J gene is TRBJ1-6, the V gene TRBV2; 9 positions match TRBD1. This CDR3 comprises 15 residues. Germline assignment: CDR1 SNHLY and CDR2 FYNNEI. V gave up 6 bases and J gave up 6 bases; unmatched junction bases: 6. DNA of the CDR3: TGTGCCAGCAGGGAAAACAGGGGGCGTAATTCACCCCTCCACTTT. Its protein product is CASRENRGRNSPLHF. The entire variable domain, with the rest obtained from reference TRBV2 and TRBJ1-6, is as follows: EPEVTQTPSHQVTQMGQEVILRCVPISNHLYFYWYRQILGQKVEFLVSFYNNEISEKSEIFDDQFSVERPDGSNFTLKIRSTKLEDSAMYFCASRENRGRNSPLHFGNGTRLTVT.

The chain joins TRBV13 to TRBJ2-2; D gene unclear. Trimming pared 7 bases from V and 8 bases from J, leaving 23 bases between. CDR1 is PRHDT and CDR2 is FYEKMQ in the germline V gene (reference sequence). CDR3 length: 16 residues. In DNA form, the CDR3 reads TGTGCCAGCAAGCGTCAGACCCTAGTGGAGATGGGGGAGCTGTTTTTT. Its translation is CASKRQTLVEMGELFF.

The chain recombines TRBV5-1 with TRBJ2-1, with 10 bases aligning to TRBD2. V gave up 3 bases and J gave up 0 bases; unmatched junction bases: 6. Germline assignment: CDR1 SGHRS and CDR2 YFSETQ. This CDR3 region has 17 residues. Here the CDR3 reads CASSSGTSAISYNEQFF. As DNA, the CDR3 is TGCGCCAGCAGCTCCGGGACTAGCGCAATCTCCTACAATGAGCAGTTCTTC.

The V gene is TRBV7-2, the J gene TRBJ2-5; 11 bases are shared with TRBD2. The CDR3 extends over 14 amino acids. J lost 3 bases, V lost 5 bases, and 2 bases had no gene match. CDR1 is SGHTA, CDR2 FQGNSA, per germline. The CDR3 DNA reads as TGTGCCAGCAGCGTGGGACTAGCGGAAGAGACCCAGTACTTC. Translated: CASSVGLAEETQYF.

As regards this clone: This sample also contains other DNA sequences that code for the same CDR3. V usage is TRBV5-4 and J usage is TRBJ2-3; D possibly corresponds to TRBD1 (5 bases). Germline CDR1 SGHNT, CDR2 YYREEE (reference sequence). The V gene lost 4 bases and the J gene lost 5 bases, with 8 bases spanning the gap. The CDR3 spans 12 residues. CDR3 sequence: CASSVGLDTQYF. CDR3 nucleotide sequence: TGTGCCAGCAGCGTGGGGCTAGATACGCAGTATTTT.

V gene TRBV7-9 combines with J gene TRBJ2-5; D is ambiguous. The CDR3 runs to 14 residues. Germline V gives CDR1 SEHNR, CDR2 FQNEAQ (reference sequence). V shed 1 base and J shed 4 bases, with 10 bases lying between them. CDR3 nucleotide sequence: TGTGCCAGCAGCTTAGGCCGGTATCCAGAGACCCAGTACTTC. Translating it yields CASSLGRYPETQYF.

The V call is TRBV7-8, the J call TRBJ2-3, with TRBD2 matching 15 bases. Germline V gene sequence: CDR1 SGHVS, CDR2 FQNEAQ. V shed 2 bases, J shed 1 base, and the junction held 4 bases outside the gene matches. This CDR3 spans 18 amino acids. DNA of the CDR3: TGTGCCAGCAGCTTAAGGACTAGCGGGGGGGCAGGCACAGATACGCAGTATTTT. It specifies CASSLRTSGGAGTDTQYF.

V is TRBV7-3 and J is TRBJ2-1; 7 positions agree with TRBD1. The V gene's germline CDR1 is SGHTA and CDR2 FQGTGA. With 5 bases clipped from V and 0 bases from J, the junction kept 16 bases outside the gene matches. The CDR3 totals 19 residues. The CDR3 spells CASSKPRRGGRTSYNEQFF. The CDR3 region has the DNA TGTGCCAGCAGCAAACCTAGACGAGGGGGCCGAACCTCCTACAATGAGCAGTTCTTC. Filled out from reference TRBV7-3 and TRBJ2-1, the complete variable domain reads GAGVSQTPSNKVTEKGKYVELRCDPISGHTALYWYRQSLGQGPEFLIYFQGTGAADDSGLPNDRFFAVRPEGSVSTLKIQRTERGDSAVYLCASSKPRRGGRTSYNEQFFGPGTRLTVL.

V is TRBV18 and J is TRBJ1-1; D gene uncertain. This CDR3 comprises 13 residues. Germline V lookup: CDR1 KGHSH, CDR2 LQKENI. V was shortened by 6 bases and J by 1 base, with 9 bases between the two germline ends. CDR3 DNA sequence: TGTGCCAGCTCCCTGACAAGGAACACTGAAGCTTTCTTT. It yields the protein CASSLTRNTEAFF.

V is TRBV11-2 and J is TRBJ2-1, with TRBD1 identical over 9 bases. The trim removed 4 bases at V and 5 bases at J, leaving 6 bases unmatched. CDR3 length equals 15 residues. CDR1 and CDR2 (germline): SGHAT, FQNNGV. DNA of the CDR3: TGTGCCAGCAGCTACGGACAGGGGTCCCACAATGAGCAGTTCTTC. Protein: CASSYGQGSHNEQFF.

This chain joins TRBV11-2 and TRBJ1-1, with D perhaps TRBD1 (5 bases). Trimming took 2 bases from V and 5 from J, leaving 15 bases between them. This CDR3 has 15 amino acids. Germline lookup yields CDR1 SGHAT and CDR2 FQNNGV. CDR3 protein: CASSLLGRGGTEAFF. As DNA, the CDR3 is TGTGCCAGCAGCTTACTCGGGAGGGGTGGAACTGAAGCTTTCTTT.

The chain combines TRBV19 with TRBJ1-3; D unresolved. This CDR3 region has 14 residues. Trimming removed 7 bases from V and 0 bases from J, with 10 bases in between. The germline CDR1 and CDR2 sequences are LNHDA and SQIVND (reference sequence). CDR3 nucleotides: TGTGCCAGTACGCACACCGCCTCTGGAAACACCATATATTTT. Translation gives CASTHTASGNTIYF.

This chain links TRBV27 with TRBJ2-1, with TRBD2 matching 12 bases. Losses at the gene ends were 2 bases for V and 4 bases for J; bases not matched to a gene: 6. Per the germline V gene, CDR1 is MNHEY and CDR2 is SMNVEV (reference sequence). This CDR3 region has 17 residues. The chain's CDR3 is CASSLRLAGGGYNEQFF. Written as DNA, the CDR3 is TGTGCCAGCAGTTTAAGGCTAGCGGGGGGGGGATACAATGAGCAGTTCTTC.